This T cell receptor beta chain originates from a study of blood T cell repertoires in COVID-19 (dated by TCRdb to 2018 to 2020). Some background on the complete study: Samples from collaborators originated in the United States, Italy and Spain and spanned both the acute and convalescent phases of COVID-19. A de-identified subject ID, COVID-19 status, age in years and sex were almost always included in the sample metadata. The repertoires were made available in a free public database intended to serve as a resource for research on the immune response to SARS-CoV-2. The prospective study material was composed of cDNA or gDNA derived from T cells, B-cell-depleted T cells, or PBMCs. Where HLA class I and class II types were available, the types were taken from metadata supplied by the sample provider, not from assay-based typing. Samples came from the ongoing ImmuneRACE study (first 160 participants) plus 1,254 subjects from 6 global collaborators. Deeply sampled blood TCRbeta repertoires from subjects exposed to, actively infected with, or recovered from COVID-19 were included in the dataset.

TCRbeta CDR3 regions were amplified from genomic DNA using the immunoSEQ Assay, a bias-controlled multiplex PCR. As for the authors' bioinformatics: Within the assay, amplification of reference gene primers was used to estimate how many nucleated cells each sample contained. Sequence reads were collapsed and filtered to measure the absolute abundance of every unique TCRbeta CDR3 rearrangement. For each sample, productive Simpson clonality was calculated by taking the square root of Simpson's diversity index across productive rearrangements. Here the immuneACCESS table is served through TCRdb, limited to in-frame sequences with V and J called. Missing clones are a known gap in these copies; in checked studies unresolved V genes cover under half, and the rest lacks a known reason. The V and J calls and the clone size are those of that table, but D and trimming were determined from the DNA. Present in this sample are around 210,000 clones, about 80% of which were seen just once. The top ten constitute approximately 8% of the sample.

As concerns this clone: Its antigen remains unidentified. No base quality values were provided; no much bigger clone lies one nucleotide off.

V loses 4 bases at its end and J loses 0 bases; junction bases beyond the gene matches: 7. According to the germline V gene (reference sequence), CDR1 reads SGHNT and CDR2 reads YYREEE. Inclusive of the bounding cysteine and phenylalanine, the CDR3 is 15 residues long. The entry retains the CDR3 DNA only, 45 bases that are in frame from base 1. What the work shows at the level of the full study, not this receptor alone: The quantity of clinical and demographic metadata differed by source and by participant and was supplied without curation.

One collaborating source in Seattle enrolled patients while the patients were actively infected and followed the patients over time throughout the course of disease. Whole blood was collected in K2EDTA tubes by collaborating institutions according to the institutions' own protocols. For TCRbeta analysis, collaborator samples were shipped as frozen whole blood, as isolated PBMCs, or as DNA extracted from either sample type. This chain joins TRBV5-4 to TRBJ2-7, with 7 bases aligning to TRBD1. The sample comprised peripheral blood. The TCR originated in an elderly woman with COVID-19, enrolled during active disease. For the CDR3, the sequence is CASSASGGGSYEQYF. The DNA sequence is as follows: TGTGCCAGCAGCGCTTCAGGGGGTGGCTCCTACGAGCAGTACTTC.